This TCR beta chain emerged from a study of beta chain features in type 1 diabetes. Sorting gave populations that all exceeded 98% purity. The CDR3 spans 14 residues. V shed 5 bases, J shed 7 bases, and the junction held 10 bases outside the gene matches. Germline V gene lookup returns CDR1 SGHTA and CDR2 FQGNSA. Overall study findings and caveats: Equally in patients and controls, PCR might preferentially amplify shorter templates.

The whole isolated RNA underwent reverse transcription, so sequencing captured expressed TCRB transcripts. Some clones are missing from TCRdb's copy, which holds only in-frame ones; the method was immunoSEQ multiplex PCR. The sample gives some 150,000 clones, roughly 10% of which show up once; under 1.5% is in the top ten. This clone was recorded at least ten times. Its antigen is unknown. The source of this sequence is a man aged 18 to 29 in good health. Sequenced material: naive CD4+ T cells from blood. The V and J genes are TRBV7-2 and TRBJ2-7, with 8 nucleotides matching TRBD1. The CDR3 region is CASSLGQVLFEQYF. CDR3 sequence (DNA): TGTGCCAGCAGCCTGGGACAGGTACTCTTTGAGCAGTACTTC. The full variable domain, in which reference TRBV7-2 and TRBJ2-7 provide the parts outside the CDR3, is GAGVSQSPSNKVTEKGKDVELRCDPISGHTALYWYRQSLGQGLEFLIYFQGNSAPDKSGLPSDRFSAERTGGSVSTLTIQRTQQEDSAVYLCASSLGQVLFEQYFGPGTRLTVT.